This T cell receptor beta chain stems from a study of T-cell reconstitution after alpha-beta-depleted transplantation in children. With regard to this clonotype: As yet, its antigen is unknown.

Study-level points and caveats: Approximately two months post-transplant, alpha-beta T cells reportedly originated from several hundred expanded graft clones.

CDR1 and CDR2 from the germline V gene are DFQATT and SNEGSKA (reference sequence). This CDR3 comprises 14 residues. Trimming took off 3 bases at V and 5 bases at J, with 16 bases between the two ends. Researchers prepared the TCRbeta library using unique molecular identifiers, the study reports. MiXCR, run by TCRdb on the PCR reads, gives a single entry per CDR3 protein. The sample carries approximately 120,000 distinct CDR3 sequences, around 9.8% recorded once. The receptor was derived from a girl less than two years old who had a stem cell transplant for combined immunodeficiency, so the T cells may come from the graft donor. The sample was PBMCs, mostly from graft donor cells, taken 180 days after TCRalphabeta/CD19-depleted stem cell transplant. The V gene is TRBV20-1, the J gene TRBJ1-1; a possible D gene is TRBD1 (5 bases). The CDR3 nucleotides are TGCAGTGCTAGCCCCCCCTGGGGGGGAACTGAAGCTTTCTTT. This encodes CSASPPWGGTEAFF.